This T cell receptor beta chain was recorded in a study of regulatory T cells in long-lasting Graves disease. Study-wide results and caveats: Compared with new cases, persistent Graves' patients showed reduced TCR diversity. Persistent disease preferred TRBV28, TRBJ1-2 and TRBJ2-5; new disease, TRBV20-1 and TRBJ2-1.

The sample's time point: persistent/refractory GD, antithyroid drugs over 5 years with positive TRAb. Researchers made the TCR library from RNA that was extracted from PBMCs. In building TCR beta libraries, iRepertoire HTBI primers were used together with Arm-PCR of CDR3 regions. Each CDR3 protein gets one entry after TCRdb re-called the multiplex PCR reads with MiXCR. The table lists 350,000 to 450,000 distinct CDR3 sequences, approximately 25% of them singletons. This CDR3 comprises 14 residues. Trimming left V 0 bases short and J 3 bases short, with 10 bases between. Germline V gene sequence: CDR1 SGHRS, CDR2 YFSETQ. Remarks on this clonotype: The target antigen is unknown.

The sequence was obtained from a woman between 40 and 50 years old with Graves disease. The genes are TRBV5-1 and TRBJ2-7; D is perhaps TRBD1 (7 bases). Sequencing was performed on peripheral blood mononuclear cells (PBMCs), taken when the disease was refractory, from a patient treated with antithyroid drugs. The CDR3 reads CASSLVQGGYEQYF. The CDR3 coding sequence is TGCGCCAGCAGCTTGGTCCAGGGGGGCTACGAGCAGTACTTC. Supplemented by reference TRBV5-1 and TRBJ2-7, the full variable domain reads KAGVTQTPRYLIKTRGQQVTLSCSPISGHRSVSWYQQTPGQGLQFLFEYFSETQRNKGNFPGRFSGRQFSNSRSEMNVSTLELGDSALYLCASSLVQGGYEQYFGPGTRLTVT.